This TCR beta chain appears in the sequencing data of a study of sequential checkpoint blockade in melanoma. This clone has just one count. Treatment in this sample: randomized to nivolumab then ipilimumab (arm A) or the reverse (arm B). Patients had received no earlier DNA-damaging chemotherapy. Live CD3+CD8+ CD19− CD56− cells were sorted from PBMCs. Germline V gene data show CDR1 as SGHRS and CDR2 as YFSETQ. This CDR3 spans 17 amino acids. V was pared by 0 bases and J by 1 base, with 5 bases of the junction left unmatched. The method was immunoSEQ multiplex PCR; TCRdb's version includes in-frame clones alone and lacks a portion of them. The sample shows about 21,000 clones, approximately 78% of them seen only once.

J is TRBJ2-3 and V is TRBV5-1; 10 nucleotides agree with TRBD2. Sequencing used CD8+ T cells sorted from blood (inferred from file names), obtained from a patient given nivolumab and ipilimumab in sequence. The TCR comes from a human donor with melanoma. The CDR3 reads CASSLVSSGRGTDTQYF. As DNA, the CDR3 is TGCGCCAGCAGCTTGGTTTCTAGCGGGAGAGGCACAGATACGCAGTATTTT.